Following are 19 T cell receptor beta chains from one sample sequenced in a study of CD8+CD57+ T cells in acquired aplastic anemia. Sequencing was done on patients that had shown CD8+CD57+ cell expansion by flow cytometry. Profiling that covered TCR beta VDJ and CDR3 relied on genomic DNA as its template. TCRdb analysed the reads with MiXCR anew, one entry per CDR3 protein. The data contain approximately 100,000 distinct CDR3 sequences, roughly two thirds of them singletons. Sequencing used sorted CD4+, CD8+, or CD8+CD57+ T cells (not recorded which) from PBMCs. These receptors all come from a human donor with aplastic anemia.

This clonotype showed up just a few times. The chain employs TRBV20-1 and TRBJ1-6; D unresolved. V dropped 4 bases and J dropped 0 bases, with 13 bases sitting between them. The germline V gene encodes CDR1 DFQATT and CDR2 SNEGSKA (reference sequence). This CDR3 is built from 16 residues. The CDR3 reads CSATPGSSSYNSPLHF. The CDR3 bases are TGCAGTGCTACCCCGGGGTCTAGCTCCTATAATTCACCCCTCCACTTT.

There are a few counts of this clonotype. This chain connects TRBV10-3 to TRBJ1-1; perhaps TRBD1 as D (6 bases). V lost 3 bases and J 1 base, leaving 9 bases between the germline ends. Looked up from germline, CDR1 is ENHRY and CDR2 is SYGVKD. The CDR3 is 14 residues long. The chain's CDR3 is CAISDRGRNTEAFF. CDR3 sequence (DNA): TGTGCCATCAGTGATAGGGGGAGGAACACTGAAGCTTTCTTT.

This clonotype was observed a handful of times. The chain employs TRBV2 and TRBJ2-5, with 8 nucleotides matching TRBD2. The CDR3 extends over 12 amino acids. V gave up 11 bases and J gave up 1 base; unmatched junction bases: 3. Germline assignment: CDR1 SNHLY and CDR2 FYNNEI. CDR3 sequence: CAGRGAQETQYF. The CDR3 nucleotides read TGTGCCGGGCGGGGGGCCCAAGAGACCCAGTACTTC.

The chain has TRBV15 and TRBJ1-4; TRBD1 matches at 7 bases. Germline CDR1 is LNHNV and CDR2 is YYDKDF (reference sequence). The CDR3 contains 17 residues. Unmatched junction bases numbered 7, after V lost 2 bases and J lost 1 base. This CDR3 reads CATSRPGQGVTNEKLFF. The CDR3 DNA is TGTGCCACCAGCAGACCGGGTCAGGGGGTAACTAATGAAAAACTGTTTTTT.

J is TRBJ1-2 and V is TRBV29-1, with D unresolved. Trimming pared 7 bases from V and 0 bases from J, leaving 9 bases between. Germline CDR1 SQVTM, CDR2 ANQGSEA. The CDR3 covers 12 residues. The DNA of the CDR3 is TGCAGCGGATGGGCCTCTAACTATGGCTACACCTTC. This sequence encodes CSGWASNYGYTF.

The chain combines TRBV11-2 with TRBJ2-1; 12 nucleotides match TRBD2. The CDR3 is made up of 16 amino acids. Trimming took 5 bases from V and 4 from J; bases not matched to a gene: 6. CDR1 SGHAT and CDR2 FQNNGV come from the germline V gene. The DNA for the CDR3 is TGTGCCAGCAGCGCCCCCCTAGCGGGGGGGTACAATGAGCAGTTCTTC. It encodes CASSAPLAGGYNEQFF.

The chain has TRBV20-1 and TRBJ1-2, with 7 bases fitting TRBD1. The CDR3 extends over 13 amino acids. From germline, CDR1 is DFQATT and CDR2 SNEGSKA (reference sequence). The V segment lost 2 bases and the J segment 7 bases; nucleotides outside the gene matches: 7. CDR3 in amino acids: CSARTTGIGGYTF. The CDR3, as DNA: TGCAGTGCTAGAACGACAGGGATTGGTGGCTACACCTTC.

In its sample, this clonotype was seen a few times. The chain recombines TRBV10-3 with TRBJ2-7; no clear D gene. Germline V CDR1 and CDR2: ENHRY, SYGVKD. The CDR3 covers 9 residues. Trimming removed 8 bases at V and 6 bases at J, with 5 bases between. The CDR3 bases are TGTGCCATCGGAGTCGAGCAGTACTTC. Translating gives CAIGVEQYF.

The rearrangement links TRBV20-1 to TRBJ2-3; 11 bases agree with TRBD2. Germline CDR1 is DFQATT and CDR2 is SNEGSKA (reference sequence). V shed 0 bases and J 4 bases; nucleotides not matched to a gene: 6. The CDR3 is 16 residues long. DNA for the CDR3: TGCAGTGCTAGAGATCCGGCTAGCGGGGGGTCAGATACGCAGTATTTT. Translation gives CSARDPASGGSDTQYF.

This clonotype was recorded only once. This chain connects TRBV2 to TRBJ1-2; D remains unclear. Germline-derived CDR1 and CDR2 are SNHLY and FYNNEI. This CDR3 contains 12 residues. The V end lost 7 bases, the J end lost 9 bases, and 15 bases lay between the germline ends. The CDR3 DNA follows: TGTGCCAGCACCAATTATGGGGAGAGCTACACCTTC. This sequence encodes CASTNYGESYTF.

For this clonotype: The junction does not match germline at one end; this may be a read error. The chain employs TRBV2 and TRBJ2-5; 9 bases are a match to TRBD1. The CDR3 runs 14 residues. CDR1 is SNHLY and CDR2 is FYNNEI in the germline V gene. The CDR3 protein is CASSEQQGAEIQYF. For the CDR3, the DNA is TGTGCCAGCAGTGAACAACAGGGGGCTGAGATCCAGTACTTC.

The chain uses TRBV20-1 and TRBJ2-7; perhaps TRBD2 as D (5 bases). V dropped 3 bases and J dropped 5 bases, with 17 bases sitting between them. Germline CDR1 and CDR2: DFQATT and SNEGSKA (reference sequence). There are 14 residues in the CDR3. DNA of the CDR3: TGCAGTGCTAGGGCGAGGAGCGGTTTGGACGAGCAGTACTTC. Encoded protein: CSARARSGLDEQYF.

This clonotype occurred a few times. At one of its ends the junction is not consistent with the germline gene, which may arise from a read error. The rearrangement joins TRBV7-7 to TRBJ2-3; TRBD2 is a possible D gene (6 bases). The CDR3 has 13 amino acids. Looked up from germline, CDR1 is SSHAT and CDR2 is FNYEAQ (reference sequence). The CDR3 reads CASSPLAGDTQYF. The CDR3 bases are TGTGCTAGCAGCCCACTAGCAGGAGATACGCAGTATTTT.

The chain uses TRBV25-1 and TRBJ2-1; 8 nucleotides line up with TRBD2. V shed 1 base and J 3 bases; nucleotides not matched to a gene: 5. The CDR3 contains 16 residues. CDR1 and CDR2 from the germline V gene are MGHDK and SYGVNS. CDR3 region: CASSEWDSGNYNEQFF. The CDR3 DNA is TGTGCCAGCAGTGAATGGGATAGCGGGAACTACAATGAGCAGTTCTTC.

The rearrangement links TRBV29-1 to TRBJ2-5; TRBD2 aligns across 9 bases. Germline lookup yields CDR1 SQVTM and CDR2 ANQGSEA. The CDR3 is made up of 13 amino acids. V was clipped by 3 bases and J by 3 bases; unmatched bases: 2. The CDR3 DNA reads TGCAGCGTTGAGTCTAGCGGGAAAGAGACCCAGTACTTC. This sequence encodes CSVESSGKETQYF. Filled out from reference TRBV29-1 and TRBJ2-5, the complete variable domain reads SAVISQKPSRDICQRGTSLTIQCQVDSQVTMMFWYRQQPGQSLTLIATANQGSEATYESGFVIDKFPISRPNLTFSTLTVSNMSPEDSSIYLCSVESSGKETQYFGPGTRLLVL.

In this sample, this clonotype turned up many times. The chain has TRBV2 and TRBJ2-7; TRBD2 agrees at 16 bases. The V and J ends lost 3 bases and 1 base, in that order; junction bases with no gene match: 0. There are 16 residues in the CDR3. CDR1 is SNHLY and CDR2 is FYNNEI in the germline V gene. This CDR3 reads CASSEGLAGGSYEQYF. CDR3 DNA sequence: TGTGCCAGCAGTGAGGGACTAGCGGGAGGGTCCTACGAGCAGTACTTC.

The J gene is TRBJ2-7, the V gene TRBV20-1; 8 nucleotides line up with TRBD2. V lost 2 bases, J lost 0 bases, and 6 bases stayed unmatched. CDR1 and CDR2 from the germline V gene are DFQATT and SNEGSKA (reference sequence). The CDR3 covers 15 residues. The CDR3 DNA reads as TGCAGTGCTAGACTGACTAGCGCGAGCTCCTACGAGCAGTACTTC. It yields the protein CSARLTSASSYEQYF.

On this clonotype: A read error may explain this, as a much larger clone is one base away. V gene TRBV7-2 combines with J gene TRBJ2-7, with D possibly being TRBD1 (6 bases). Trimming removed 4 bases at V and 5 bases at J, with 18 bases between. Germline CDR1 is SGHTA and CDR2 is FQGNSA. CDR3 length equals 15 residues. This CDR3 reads CASSSAPSGVHEQYF. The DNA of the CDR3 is TGTGCCAGCAGCTCCGCCCCCTCAGGGGTCCACGAGCAGTACTTC.

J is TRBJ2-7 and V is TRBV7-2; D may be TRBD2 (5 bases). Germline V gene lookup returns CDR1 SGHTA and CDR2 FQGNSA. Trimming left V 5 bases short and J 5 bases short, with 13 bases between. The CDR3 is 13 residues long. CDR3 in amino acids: CASSAIPRDEQYF. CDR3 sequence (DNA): TGTGCCAGCAGCGCAATCCCGCGGGACGAGCAGTACTTC.